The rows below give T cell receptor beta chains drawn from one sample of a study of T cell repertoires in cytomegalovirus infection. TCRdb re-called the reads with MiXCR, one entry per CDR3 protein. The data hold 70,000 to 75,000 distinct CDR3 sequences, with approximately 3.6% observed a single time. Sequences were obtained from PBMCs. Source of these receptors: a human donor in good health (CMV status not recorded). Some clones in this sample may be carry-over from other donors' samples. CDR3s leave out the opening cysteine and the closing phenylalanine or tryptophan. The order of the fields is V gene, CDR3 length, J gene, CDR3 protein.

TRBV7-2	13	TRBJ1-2	ASSDGAFRGYGYT
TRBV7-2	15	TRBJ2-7	ASSRPSGSRFSYEQY
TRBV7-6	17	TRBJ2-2	ASSLRGQSGSFGTGELF
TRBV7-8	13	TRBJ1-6	ASSLTPFGVTPLH
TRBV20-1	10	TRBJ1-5	SVQVSNQPQH
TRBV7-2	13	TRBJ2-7	ASSLFGGVSYEQY
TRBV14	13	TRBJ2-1	ASSQDRQGTNEQF
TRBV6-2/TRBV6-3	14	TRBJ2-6	ASSYSSHSGANVLT
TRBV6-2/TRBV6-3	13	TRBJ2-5	ASSILAGGPKTQY
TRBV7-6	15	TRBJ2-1	ASSFALTSTPHNEQF
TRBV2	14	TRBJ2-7	ASSEIGAGSRYEQY
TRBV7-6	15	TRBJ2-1	ASSSSLLAGERDEQF
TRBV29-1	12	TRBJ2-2	SVPGTGTTGELF
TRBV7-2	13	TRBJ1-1	ASSLVGRPTEEAF
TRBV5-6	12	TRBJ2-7	ASSPSGSLGEQY
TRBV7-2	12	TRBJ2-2	ASSLDKGLGELF
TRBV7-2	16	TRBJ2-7	ASSLGAVAGGYHYEQY
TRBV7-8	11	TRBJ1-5	ASSFWTDQPQH
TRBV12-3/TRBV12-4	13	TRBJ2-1	ASSPGLAGRNEQF
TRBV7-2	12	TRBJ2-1	ASRRTSGYNEQF
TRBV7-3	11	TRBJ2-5	ASSLSGGETQY
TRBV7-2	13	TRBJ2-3	ASRAGGGSTDTQY
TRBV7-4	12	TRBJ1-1	ASSLVAGPTEAF
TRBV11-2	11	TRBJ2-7	ASSLSGYYEQY